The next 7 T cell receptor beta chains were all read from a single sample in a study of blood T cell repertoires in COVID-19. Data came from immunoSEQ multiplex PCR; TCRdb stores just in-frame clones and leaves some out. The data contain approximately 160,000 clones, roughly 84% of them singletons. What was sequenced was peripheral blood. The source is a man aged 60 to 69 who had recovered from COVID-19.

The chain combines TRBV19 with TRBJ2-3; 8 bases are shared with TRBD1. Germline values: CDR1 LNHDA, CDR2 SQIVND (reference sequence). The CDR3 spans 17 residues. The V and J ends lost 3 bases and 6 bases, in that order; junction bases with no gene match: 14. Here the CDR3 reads CASSISGKRQGADTQYF. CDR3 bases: TGTGCCAGTAGTATTTCGGGGAAGAGGCAGGGGGCTGATACGCAGTATTTT. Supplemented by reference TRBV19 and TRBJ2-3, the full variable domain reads DGGITQSPKYLFRKEGQNVTLSCEQNLNHDAMYWYRQDPGQGLRLIYYSQIVNDFQKGDIAEGYSVSREKKESFPLTVTSAQKNPTAFYLCASSISGKRQGADTQYFGPGTRLTVL.

The CDR3, as DNA: TGCGCCAGCAGCGAGGGACAGGGATCCTACAATGAGCAGTTCTTC. It encodes CASSEGQGSYNEQFF. The rearrangement links TRBV5-1 to TRBJ2-1; TRBD1 matches at 9 bases. J gave up 1 base and V 4 bases, and 3 bases lay outside the gene matches. CDR1 is SGHRS and CDR2 is YFSETQ in the germline V gene. The CDR3 has 15 amino acids.

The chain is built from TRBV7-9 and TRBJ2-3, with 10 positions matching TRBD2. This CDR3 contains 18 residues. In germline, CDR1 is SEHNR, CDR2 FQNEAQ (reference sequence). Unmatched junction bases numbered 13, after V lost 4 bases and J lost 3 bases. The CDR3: CASSSLGERGGRTDTQYF. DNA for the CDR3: TGTGCCAGCAGCTCCCTGGGGGAGCGGGGGGGAAGGACAGATACGCAGTATTTT.

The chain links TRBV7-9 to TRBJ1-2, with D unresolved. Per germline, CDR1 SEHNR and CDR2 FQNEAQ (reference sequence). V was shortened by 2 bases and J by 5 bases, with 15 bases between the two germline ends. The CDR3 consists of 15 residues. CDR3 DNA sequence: TGTGCCAGCAGCTTAAGTAGCTCTTCTGGGTATGGCTACACCTTC. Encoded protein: CASSLSSSSGYGYTF.

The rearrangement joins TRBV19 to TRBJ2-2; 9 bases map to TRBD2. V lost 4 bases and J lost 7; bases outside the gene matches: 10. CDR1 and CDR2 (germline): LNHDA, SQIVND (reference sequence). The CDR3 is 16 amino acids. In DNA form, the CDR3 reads TGTGCCAGTAGTAATTCGCCTAGCGGGGAGGGCGGGGAGCTGTTTTTT. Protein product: CASSNSPSGEGGELFF.

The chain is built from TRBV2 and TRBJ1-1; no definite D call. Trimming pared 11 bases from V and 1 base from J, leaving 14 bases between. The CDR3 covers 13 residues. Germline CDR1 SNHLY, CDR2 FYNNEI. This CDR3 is CASGVATNTEAFF. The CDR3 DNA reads TGTGCCTCCGGGGTGGCGACGAACACTGAAGCTTTCTTT.

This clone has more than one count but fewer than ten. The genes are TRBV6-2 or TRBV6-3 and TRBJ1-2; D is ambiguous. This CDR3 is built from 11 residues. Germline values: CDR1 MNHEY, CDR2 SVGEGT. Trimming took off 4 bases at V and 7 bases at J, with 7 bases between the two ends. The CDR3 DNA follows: TGTGCCAGCAGTTCCTACTTTGGCTACACCTTC. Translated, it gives CASSSYFGYTF.